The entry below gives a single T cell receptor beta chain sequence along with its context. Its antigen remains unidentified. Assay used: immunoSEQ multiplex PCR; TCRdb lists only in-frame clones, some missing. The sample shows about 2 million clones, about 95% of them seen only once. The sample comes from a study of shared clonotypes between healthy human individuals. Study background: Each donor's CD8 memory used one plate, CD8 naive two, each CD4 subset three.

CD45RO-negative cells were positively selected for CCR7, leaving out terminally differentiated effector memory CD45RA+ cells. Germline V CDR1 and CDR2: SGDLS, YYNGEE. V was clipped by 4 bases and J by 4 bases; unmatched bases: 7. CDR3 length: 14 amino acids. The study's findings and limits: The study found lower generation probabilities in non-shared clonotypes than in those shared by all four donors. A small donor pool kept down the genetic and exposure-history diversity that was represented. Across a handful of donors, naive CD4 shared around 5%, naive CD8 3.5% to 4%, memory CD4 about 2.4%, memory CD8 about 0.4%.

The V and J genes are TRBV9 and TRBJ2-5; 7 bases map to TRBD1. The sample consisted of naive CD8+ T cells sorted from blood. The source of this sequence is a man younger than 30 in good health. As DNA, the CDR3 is TGTGCCAGCAGCATGACAGGGTATGGAGAGACCCAGTACTTC. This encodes CASSMTGYGETQYF.